Only one count was recorded for the clone carrying this T cell receptor beta chain. The sample belongs to a study of blood T cell repertoires in COVID-19. Study background: Sites in the United States, Italy and Spain provided acute and convalescent COVID-19 samples. The analysed material was cDNA or gDNA that came from T cells, B-cell-depleted T cells, or PBMCs.

The data were produced by immunoSEQ multiplex PCR, yet TCRdb's version contains in-frame clones alone and is incomplete. Of around 300,000 clones in the sample, 86% were seen once. CDR3 length: 15 amino acids. Germline assignment: CDR1 MDHEN and CDR2 SYDVKM. V lost 6 bases to trimming and J lost 0 bases; unmatched junction nucleotides: 6. This TCR was recovered from a woman in her sixties or seventies with COVID-19, enrolled during active disease. The sample taken for sequencing was peripheral blood. The V and J genes are TRBV28 and TRBJ1-1; 8 nucleotides agree with TRBD1. This chain's CDR3 is CASSRGQEMNTEAFF. As DNA, the CDR3 is TGTGCCAGCAGCCGGGGACAGGAAATGAACACTGAAGCTTTCTTT.